Shown below are 26 T cell receptor beta chains from a single sample sequenced in a study of T cells expressing NK-cell markers. TCRdb reworked the 5' RACE reads into one entry per CDR3 protein, no DNA. The sample has roughly 430,000 distinct CDR3 sequences. Sequencing was performed on blood T cells: a sorted CD56 or NKG2C T cell subset, CD4+ or CD8+ T cells, or bulk PBMC T cells (not recorded which). These receptors originate from a woman between 18 and 75 years old in good health.

The chain recombines TRBV27 with TRBJ2-1; TCRdb returns TRBD2, unconfirmable since there is no DNA. Germline values: CDR1 MNHEY, CDR2 SMNVEV (reference sequence). The CDR3 loop spans 13 amino acids. CDR3 region: CASSFTRNHEQFF.

V usage is TRBV12-3 or TRBV12-4 and J usage is TRBJ1-1. The CDR3 is 13 residues long. The CDR3 sequence: CASSPQGPTEAFF.

V and J are TRBV9 and TRBJ2-1. Germline lookup yields CDR1 SGDLS and CDR2 YYNGEE. The CDR3 extends over 13 amino acids. This chain's CDR3 is CASSVDLIREQFF.

This sequence joins TRBV19 and TRBJ1-1; with no DNA, the TCRdb D assignment of TRBD1 cannot be verified. The germline CDR1 and CDR2 sequences are LNHDA and SQIVND (reference sequence). CDR3 length equals 14 residues. The CDR3 region is CASRHRGRSGEAFF.

The chain links TRBV7-3 to TRBJ2-6. Germline CDR1 and CDR2: SGHTA and FQGTGA. The CDR3 spans 14 residues. CDR3 region: CASSQISGANVLTF.

The CDR3 is CASSLSSQHTEAFF. The chain couples TRBV27 to TRBJ1-1. CDR1 and CDR2 from the germline V gene are MNHEY and SMNVEV (reference sequence). CDR3 size: 14 residues.

This chain connects TRBV27 to TRBJ2-7; TCRdb selects TRBD2, and the lack of DNA leaves this call unchecked. The CDR3 totals 14 residues. The germline CDR1 and CDR2 sequences are MNHEY and SMNVEV (reference sequence). CDR3 amino acids: CASSLGAGAGEQYF.

The V gene is TRBV11-2, the J gene TRBJ2-2; the D call from TCRdb, TRBD2, cannot be confirmed without DNA. Germline CDR1 and CDR2: SGHAT and FQNNGV. The CDR3 length is 15 residues. The CDR3 protein is CASSSGLANTGELFF.

The gene calls are TRBV24-1 and TRBJ2-1; TCRdb's D call of TRBD2 is untestable without DNA. This CDR3 has 13 amino acids. Germline V CDR1 and CDR2: KGHDR, SFDVKD. Here the CDR3 reads CATRSTEDNEQFF.

The CDR3 region is CASSLPGQGRGGTRYEQYF. The rearrangement links TRBV11-2 to TRBJ2-7; with no DNA, the TCRdb D assignment of TRBD1 cannot be verified. The germline V gene has CDR1 SGHAT and CDR2 FQNNGV. The CDR3 length is 19 residues. Filled out from reference TRBV11-2 and TRBJ2-7, the complete variable domain reads EAGVAQSPRYKIIEKRQSVAFWCNPISGHATLYWYQQILGQGPKLLIQFQNNGVVDDSQLPKDRFSAERLKGVDSTLKIQPAKLEDSAVYLCASSLPGQGRGGTRYEQYFGPGTRLTVT.

This rearrangement joins TRBV20-1 to TRBJ2-2; TCRdb reports TRBD1, a call that lacks DNA to check it against. The CDR3 contains 15 residues. Germline V gene lookup returns CDR1 DFQATT and CDR2 SNEGSKA (reference sequence). This chain's CDR3 is CSAPGTGIGTGELFF.

The genes are TRBV6-5 and TRBJ2-3. Germline CDR1 is MNHEY and CDR2 is SVGAGI. CDR3 size: 16 residues. The CDR3 loop reads CASSYRIAGGTDTQYF.

The chain joins TRBV6-5 to TRBJ2-3; absent DNA, TCRdb's TRBD1 call cannot be checked. The CDR3 loop spans 13 amino acids. Germline V lookup: CDR1 MNHEY, CDR2 SVGAGI. The CDR3 reads CASSYGAGTLQYF.

The gene calls are TRBV12-3 or TRBV12-4 and TRBJ1-5; lacking DNA, the TRBD1 call made by TCRdb goes unchecked. There are 14 residues in the CDR3. CDR3 sequence: CASSARTADQPQHF.

The chain uses TRBV12-3 or TRBV12-4 and TRBJ2-5; TCRdb reports TRBD2, a call that lacks DNA to check it against. The CDR3 consists of 17 residues. This chain's CDR3 is CASSLFNTALAGGNQYF.

The gene calls are TRBV3-1 and TRBJ1-6; TCRdb returns TRBD1, unconfirmable since there is no DNA. The CDR3 sequence is 16 residues long. CDR1 is LGHDT and CDR2 is YNNKEL in the germline V gene (reference sequence). This CDR3 is CASSQRQTGPNSPLHF.

The rearrangement links TRBV29-1 to TRBJ2-5; TCRdb's D call, TRBD1, is unchecked because there is no DNA. Germline CDR1 is SQVTM and CDR2 is ANQGSEA. There are 13 residues in the CDR3. The chain's CDR3 is CSSRETYQETQYF.

V usage is TRBV6-5 and J usage is TRBJ1-6. Germline V gene data show CDR1 as MNHEY and CDR2 as SVGAGI. CDR3 length: 15 residues. CDR3 amino acids: CASSFNPGRESPLHF.

The chain joins TRBV6-1 to TRBJ1-2. Germline CDR1 is MNHNS and CDR2 is SASEGT. The length of the CDR3 is 13 residues. This CDR3 is CASLDGGWHGYTF.

The chain couples TRBV27 to TRBJ2-2; TCRdb's D call of TRBD2 is untestable without DNA. There are 15 residues in the CDR3. The V gene's germline CDR1 is MNHEY and CDR2 SMNVEV (reference sequence). CDR3 residues: CATRLAGGPTGELFF.

This chain links TRBV20-1 with TRBJ1-6. The germline V gene has CDR1 DFQATT and CDR2 SNEGSKA (reference sequence). The CDR3 is 14 amino acids. The CDR3 loop reads CSAAIGLPNSPLHF.

The chain employs TRBV30 and TRBJ2-1; the D call of TRBD1 rests on TCRdb alone, since no DNA is present to check it. CDR3 length: 17 amino acids. The germline gives CDR1 GTSNPN, CDR2 SVGIG (reference sequence). The CDR3 loop is CAWSDPFTGASDNEQFF.

This chain links TRBV29-1 with TRBJ2-1; TCRdb's assignment of TRBD1 cannot be checked, as there is no DNA. This CDR3 is built from 14 residues. The germline gives CDR1 SQVTM, CDR2 ANQGSEA. CDR3 sequence reads: CSATRGVAYNEQFF.

The chain combines TRBV2 with TRBJ2-5. CDR3 length: 14 amino acids. Germline values: CDR1 SNHLY, CDR2 FYNNEI. CDR3 in amino acids: CASRVGQYQETQYF.

J is TRBJ1-6 and V is TRBV5-1; the TCRdb D gene call, TRBD1, has no DNA to confirm it. In germline, CDR1 is SGHRS, CDR2 YFSETQ. This CDR3 spans 16 amino acids. The CDR3 loop is CASSLGRTGVYSPLHF.

CDR3 sequence: CASSQGTGFNTGELFF. The gene calls are TRBV3-1 and TRBJ2-2; TCRdb's assignment of TRBD1 cannot be checked, as there is no DNA. The CDR3 is 16 amino acids. Germline V gene sequence: CDR1 LGHDT, CDR2 YNNKEL (reference sequence).